This T cell receptor (beta chain) was observed in a study of T cell responses to AZD1222 COVID-19 vaccine. Findings and limits, study-wide: Nearly half of the spike-specific TCRs reportedly recognize variant regions that carry no mutations.

Clones were sequenced by immunoSEQ multiplex PCR, and TCRdb holds only the in-frame ones, with some missing. The sample comprises some 120,000 clones, about 86% of which are singletons, and less than 3.5% rests with the top ten. Second-dose groups at about 4 or about 12 weeks were pooled. There are 12 residues in the CDR3. Trimming cost V 1 base and J 6 bases, with 7 bases left between them. Germline CDR1 reads MDHEN; CDR2 reads SYDVKM. In regard to this clone: Its target is not known.

The chain uses TRBV28 and TRBJ2-7; D not resolved. This TCR derives from an adult who received the AZD1222 COVID-19 vaccine. The sample in question was peripheral blood, obtained 28 days after the second AZD1222 dose. CDR3 nucleotide sequence: TGTGCCAGCAGTTTATACACTTTCGAGCAGTACTTC. Translation: CASSLYTFEQYF.